This is a list of T cell receptor beta chains from one sample in a study of human T cells and chemical hapten exposure. MiXCR was run by TCRdb on the RACE reads, yielding one entry per CDR3 protein. The sample lists about 71,000 distinct CDR3 sequences; around 10% were seen once. Sample: whole blood, taken in connection with sensitization to the hapten diphenylcyclopropenone (DPC). These receptors all come from a woman aged 50 to 60 with alopecia areata. Some clones in this sample may be carry-over from other donors' samples. Each CDR3 is given with its conserved first and last residue. A D gene is named only where the DNA matches it firmly. Clone size is not always given. Where it is, it says once, few, many or a class for expanded clones.

>few|TRBJ2-1|TRBD2|TRBV12-3/TRBV12-4
CASSFQAGGSYNEQFF
TGTGCCAGCAGTTTCCAAGCGGGGGGCTCCTACAATGAGCAGTTCTTC
>many|TRBJ2-1|-|TRBV18
CASSLTSSYNEQFF
TGTGCCAGCTCACTTACCAGTTCCTACAATGAGCAGTTCTTC
>many|TRBJ2-7|-|TRBV27
CASSLFRGRREYF
TGTGCCAGCAGTCTATTCCGGGGCCGTAGGGAGTACTTC
>-|TRBJ1-2|-|TRBV18
CASSPTGGDGYTF
TGTGCCAGCTCACCAACTGGGGGCGATGGCTACACCTTC
>many|TRBJ2-5|TRBD1|TRBV29-1
CSVVRGQGILETQYF
TGCAGCGTTGTGCGGGGACAGGGGATATTGGAGACCCAGTACTTC
>few|TRBJ1-5|TRBD1|TRBV6-5
CASSSDRGLRNQPQHF
TGTGCCAGCAGTTCGGACAGGGGGCTTCGCAATCAGCCCCAGCATTTT
>few|TRBJ2-7|-|TRBV11-2
CASSLVTRDSYEQYF
TGTGCCAGCAGCTTAGTAACTAGAGATTCGTACGAGCAGTACTTC
>-|TRBJ2-3|-|TRBV5-1
CASRYRPGTDTDTQYF
TGCGCCAGCAGATATCGACCGGGAACCGACACAGATACGCAGTATTTT
>many|TRBJ2-7|TRBD1|TRBV6-2/TRBV6-3
CASSETGGIYEQYF
TGTGCCAGCAGTGAAACAGGGGGCATCTACGAGCAGTACTTC
>many|TRBJ1-4|-|TRBV27
CASSPPGQDNEKLFF
TGTGCCAGCAGTCCCCCGGGGCAGGACAATGAAAAACTGTTTTTT
>-|TRBJ2-3|-|TRBV29-1
CSVEGTTETTDTQYF
TGCAGCGTTGAAGGGACAACAGAGACCACAGATACGCAGTATTTT
>few|TRBJ1-1|TRBD1|TRBV29-1
CSVAPGGGEAFF
TGCAGCGTTGCCCCAGGGGGAGGGGAAGCTTTCTTT
>-|TRBJ2-1|-|TRBV7-2
CASSKDFNNEQFF
TGTGCCAGCAGCAAGGACTTTAACAATGAGCAGTTCTTC
>-|TRBJ2-5|-|TRBV11-2
CASSFTGEETQYF
TGTGCCAGCAGCTTTACAGGAGAAGAGACCCAGTACTTC
>few|TRBJ1-3|-|TRBV6-2/TRBV6-3
CASSTSSSGNTIYF
-
>-|TRBJ1-6|TRBD1|TRBV7-6
CASSPLRGGADSPLHF
TGTGCCAGCAGCCCTCTCCGAGGGGGCGCGGACTCACCCCTCCACTTT
>-|TRBJ1-1|TRBD1|TRBV6-2/TRBV6-3
CASRWTGTNTEAFF
TGTGCCAGCAGGTGGACAGGGACGAACACTGAAGCTTTCTTT
>few|TRBJ2-2|-|TRBV2
CASSDDGLNTGELFF
TGTGCCAGCAGTGACGACGGACTGAACACCGGGGAGCTGTTTTTT
>many|TRBJ2-2|TRBD2|TRBV5-1
CASSRGDTGELFF
TGCGCCAGCAGCCGGGGGGACACCGGGGAGCTGTTTTTT
>few|TRBJ2-2|-|TRBV7-7
CASSLADHRDTNTGELFF
TGTGCCAGCAGCTTAGCAGACCACCGGGACACGAACACCGGGGAGCTGTTTTTT
>many|TRBJ2-7|-|TRBV28
CASSFRNREKQYF
TGTGCCAGCAGTTTCCGGAACAGGGAAAAGCAGTACTTC
>-|TRBJ2-2|-|TRBV12-3/TRBV12-4
CASSSENTGELFF
TGTGCCAGCAGTTCAGAGAACACCGGGGAGCTGTTTTTT
>few|TRBJ2-7|-|TRBV28
CASSFIGASDEQYF
TGTGCCAGCAGTTTTATCGGGGCCTCGGACGAGCAGTACTTC
>many|TRBJ1-1|-|TRBV3-1
CASSQEVRLNTEAFF
TGTGCCAGCAGCCAAGAGGTACGGCTGAACACTGAAGCTTTCTTT
>many|TRBJ2-2|-|TRBV7-2
CASSLAHQEAGELFF
TGTGCCAGCAGCTTAGCGCATCAGGAGGCCGGGGAGCTGTTTTTT
>many|TRBJ2-1|-|TRBV5-8
CASWPGTFAASSYNEQFF
TGTGCCAGCTGGCCGGGAACGTTTGCCGCGAGCTCCTACAATGAGCAGTTCTTC
>few|TRBJ2-7|-|TRBV11-2
CASSTFGSYRVIEQYF
TGTGCCAGCAGCACCTTTGGCTCGTACAGGGTTATCGAGCAGTACTTC
>many|TRBJ2-2|-|TRBV3-1
CASSQEMVAVSTGELFF
TGTGCCAGCAGCCAAGAGATGGTAGCGGTTTCCACCGGGGAGCTGTTTTTT
>-|TRBJ1-2|-|TRBV4-3
CASSHPGAGSDGYTF
TGCGCCAGCAGCCACCCCGGTGCGGGATCTGATGGCTACACCTTC
>-|TRBJ1-4|-|TRBV28
CASSHSRRGVEKLFF
TGTGCCAGCAGTCATTCCCGACGGGGCGTTGAAAAACTGTTTTTT
>few|TRBJ2-3|-|TRBV6-2/TRBV6-3
CASALTDYSTDTQYF
TGTGCCAGCGCTTTGACAGATTATAGCACAGATACGCAGTATTTT
>-|TRBJ2-5|-|TRBV3-1
CASGFQEETQYF
TGTGCCAGCGGTTTCCAGGAAGAGACCCAGTACTTC
>few|TRBJ2-5|-|TRBV3-1
CASSQGAAESKTQYF
TGTGCCAGCAGCCAAGGGGCCGCGGAGTCGAAGACCCAGTACTTC
>many|TRBJ1-6|TRBD1|TRBV28
CASSSGQGSSSSSPLHF
TGTGCCAGCAGTTCGGGACAGGGGTCCTCGAGTAGTTCACCCCTCCACTTT
>-|TRBJ1-1|-|TRBV10-1
CASVTDSEAFF
TGCGCCAGCGTGACCGACTCTGAAGCTTTCTTT
>-|TRBJ1-2|-|TRBV16
CASSQRPEQNYGYTF
TGTGCCAGCAGCCAAAGACCAGAGCAAAACTATGGCTACACCTTC
>-|TRBJ2-1|TRBD2|TRBV20-1
CSAPPAGGPYNEQFF
TGCAGTGCTCCCCCAGCGGGGGGGCCCTACAATGAGCAGTTCTTC
>many|TRBJ2-1|-|TRBV14
CASSHPQGSYNEQFF
TGTGCCAGCAGCCACCCCCAAGGCTCCTACAATGAGCAGTTCTTC
>once|TRBJ2-1|-|TRBV6-1
CASSEEWWSDEQFF
TGTGCCAGCAGTGAAGAATGGTGGTCGGATGAGCAGTTCTTC
>-|TRBJ1-5|-|TRBV27
CASSLSTLGQPQHF
TGTGCCAGCAGTTTATCCACTTTGGGTCAGCCCCAGCATTTT
>many|TRBJ2-1|-|TRBV5-1
CASSLQPSRDEQFF
TGCGCCAGCAGCTTGCAGCCTTCGAGGGATGAGCAGTTCTTC
>many|TRBJ2-3|TRBD2|TRBV28
CASSPPAGGHSDTQYF
TGTGCCAGCAGCCCCCCGGCGGGGGGGCATTCAGATACGCAGTATTTT
>-|TRBJ1-1|TRBD1|TRBV10-3
CASSTGGVTEAFF
TGTGCCTCTTCGACAGGGGGTGTAACTGAAGCTTTCTTT
>many|TRBJ2-7|-|TRBV11-2
CASSFIPRDEQYF
TGTGCCAGCAGCTTTATCCCCAGGGACGAGCAGTACTTC
>few|TRBJ2-3|TRBD2|TRBV11-2
CASSLVMGFETSGRPTDTQYF
TGTGCCAGCAGCTTAGTAATGGGATTCGAGACTAGCGGGAGGCCAACAGATACGCAGTATTTT
>many|TRBJ1-5|-|TRBV20-1
CSATRGMAVSNQPQHF
TGCAGTGCTACAAGGGGGATGGCAGTTAGCAATCAGCCCCAGCATTTT
>many|TRBJ1-5|-|TRBV3-1
CASSPHGGGNQPQHF
TGTGCCAGCAGCCCCCACGGAGGAGGGAATCAGCCCCAGCATTTT
>many|TRBJ1-5|TRBD1|TRBV5-4
CASSRQGLNQPQHF
TGTGCCAGCAGCCGACAGGGGTTGAATCAGCCCCAGCATTTT
>many|TRBJ2-7|-|TRBV13
CASSPPLEGASYEQYF
TGTGCCAGCAGCCCCCCACTGGAGGGGGCATCCTACGAGCAGTACTTC
>few|TRBJ2-1|TRBD2|TRBV12-3/TRBV12-4
CASSLRAGGPRQFF
TGTGCCAGCAGTTTACGAGCGGGGGGGCCGAGGCAGTTCTTC
>many|TRBJ2-7|TRBD1|TRBV7-9
CATTGTGLSYEQYF
TGTGCCACTACCGGGACAGGACTTTCCTACGAGCAGTACTTC
>-|TRBJ2-5|TRBD1|TRBV13
CASSDGTEETQYF
TGTGCCAGCAGCGACGGGACAGAAGAGACCCAGTACTTC
>many|TRBJ1-1|-|TRBV9
CASSVNNLNTEAFF
TGTGCCAGCAGCGTCAATAATCTCAACACTGAAGCTTTCTTT
>many|TRBJ1-2|-|TRBV12-3/TRBV12-4
CASSSGVGGYTF
TGTGCCAGCAGTTCAGGGGTAGGGGGCTACACCTTC